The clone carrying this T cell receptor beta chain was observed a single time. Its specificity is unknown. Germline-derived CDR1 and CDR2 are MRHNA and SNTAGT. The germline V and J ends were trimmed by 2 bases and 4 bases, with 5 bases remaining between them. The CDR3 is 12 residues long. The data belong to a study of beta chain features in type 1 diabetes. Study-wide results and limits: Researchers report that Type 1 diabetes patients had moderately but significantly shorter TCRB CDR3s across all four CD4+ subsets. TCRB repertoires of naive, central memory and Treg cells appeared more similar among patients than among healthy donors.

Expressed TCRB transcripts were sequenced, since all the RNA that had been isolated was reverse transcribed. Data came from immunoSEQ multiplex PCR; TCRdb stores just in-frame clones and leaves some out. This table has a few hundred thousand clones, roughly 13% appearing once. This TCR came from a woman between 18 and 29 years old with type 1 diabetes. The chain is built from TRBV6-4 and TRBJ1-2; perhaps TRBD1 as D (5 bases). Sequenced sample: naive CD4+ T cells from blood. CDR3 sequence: CASSDGAYGYTF. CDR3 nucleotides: TGTGCCAGCAGTGACGGGGCCTATGGCTACACCTTC.